Below are 13 T cell receptor beta chains sequenced from a single sample in a study of spatial heterogeneity in lung cancer. Whole-study findings and limits: Tumoral mutation counts were tracked by counts of expanded intratumoral alpha and beta TCRs.

TCRdb recomputed calls from the 5' RACE reads with MiXCR, one row per CDR3 protein. The table has 2,000 to 3,000 distinct CDR3 sequences, roughly 1.4% seen once. Time point in this sample: sample taken at primary tumor resection. These receptors' targets are unknown. The sequencing here drew on lung tumor tissue, taken at surgery. These receptors all stem from a male donor with early-stage non-small cell lung cancer.

This clonotype counts as medium-sized. J is TRBJ1-2 and V is TRBV12-3 or TRBV12-4; D not certain. The CDR3 is 13 residues long. The germline V and J ends were trimmed by 7 bases and 0 bases, with 9 bases remaining between them. DNA for the CDR3: TGTGCCAGCACTCAGAGAGCTAACTATGGCTACACCTTC. This codes for CASTQRANYGYTF.

This clonotype was recorded at least ten times. The chain links TRBV11-2 to TRBJ2-2; 7 nucleotides match TRBD1. The J segment lost 2 bases and the V segment lost 5 bases, leaving 5 bases of the junction unmatched. Germline V gene lookup returns CDR1 SGHAT and CDR2 FQNNGV. This CDR3 has 15 residues. Written as DNA, the CDR3 is TGTGCCAGCAGCATCGGACAGGCAAACACCGGGGAGCTGTTTTTT. It codes for CASSIGQANTGELFF.

In its sample, this clonotype is medium-sized. The V gene is TRBV19, the J gene TRBJ2-2; D is undetermined. Trimming removed 3 bases at V and 6 bases at J, with 11 bases between. Looked up from germline, CDR1 is LNHDA and CDR2 is SQIVND (reference sequence). The CDR3 is 14 residues long. The CDR3: CASSIAGGPGELFF. CDR3 DNA sequence: TGTGCCAGTAGTATCGCCGGTGGCCCCGGGGAGCTGTTTTTT.

Relative to its sample, this clonotype is medium-sized. This chain joins TRBV25-1 and TRBJ1-5, with D maybe TRBD1 (5 bases). CDR1 and CDR2 (germline): MGHDK, SYGVNS. The CDR3 spans 15 residues. With 1 base removed from V and 3 bases from J, the gap between germline ends came to 10 bases. In nucleotides, the CDR3 is TGTGCCAGCAGTGAATGGGGGACGGACAATCAGCCCCAGCATTTT. This encodes CASSEWGTDNQPQHF.

This clonotype qualifies as medium-sized. Here the CDR3 DNA reads TGTGCCAGCAACAGGGATTCGAGTTATGGCTACACCTTC. Its translation is CASNRDSSYGYTF. This chain connects TRBV6-2 or TRBV6-3 to TRBJ1-2; D perhaps matches TRBD1 (6 bases). The CDR3 covers 13 residues. Trimming shortened V by 7 bases and J by 5 bases, and 14 bases separated the two germline ends. The germline CDR1 and CDR2 sequences are MNHEY and SVGEGT.

This clonotype is labeled medium-sized (0.01 to 0.1%). J is TRBJ1-5 and V is TRBV20-1, with D perhaps TRBD1 (5 bases). Germline V gene data show CDR1 as DFQATT and CDR2 as SNEGSKA (reference sequence). Trimming shortened V by 0 bases and J by 2 bases, and 17 bases separated the two germline ends. The CDR3 contains 17 residues. CDR3: CSAREGRGGYGNQPQHF. In DNA, the CDR3 is TGCAGTGCTAGAGAAGGTCGGGGCGGGTATGGCAATCAGCCCCAGCATTTT.

This clonotype has at least ten counts. The gene calls are TRBV12-3 or TRBV12-4 and TRBJ2-2, with D unresolved. The V gene lost 6 bases and the J gene lost 3 bases, with 8 bases spanning the gap. The CDR3 contains 13 residues. Written as DNA, the CDR3 is TGTGCCAGCAGAATAACGGACACCGGGGAGCTGTTTTTT. This translates into CASRITDTGELFF.

This clonotype rates as medium-sized (0.01 to 0.1%). The chain is built from TRBV28 and TRBJ1-3; D is perhaps TRBD1 (5 bases). V was clipped by 5 bases and J by 2 bases, with 13 bases between them. CDR3 length: 15 residues. Per germline, CDR1 MDHEN and CDR2 SYDVKM. CDR3 nucleotide sequence: TGTGCCAGCAGTGTCCCACAGGAGACTGGAAACACCATATATTTT. Translating it yields CASSVPQETGNTIYF.

By share of the sample, this clonotype is large. CDR3 sequence reads: CAISIGFNTGELFF. DNA for the CDR3: TGTGCCATCAGCATCGGATTTAACACCGGGGAGCTGTTTTTT. The chain uses TRBV10-3 and TRBJ2-2; D uncertain. V was pared by 6 bases and J by 2 bases, with 10 bases between. Per germline, CDR1 ENHRY and CDR2 SYGVKD. The CDR3 has 14 amino acids.

This clonotype is termed medium-sized (0.01 to 0.1%). This rearrangement joins TRBV12-3 or TRBV12-4 to TRBJ2-5; the D call may be TRBD1 or TRBD2 (7 bases each). The CDR3 length is 16 residues. V was trimmed by 3 bases and J by 4 bases, leaving 18 bases between them. The CDR3 nucleotides read TGTGCCAGCAGTTTTATGTGGCAGGGGGGGTCAGAGACCCAGTACTTC. This gives the protein CASSFMWQGGSETQYF.

Note on this clonotype: Compared with germline, one end of the junction differs, possibly owing to a read error. The V gene is TRBV6-5, the J gene TRBJ2-2, with D tentatively TRBD1 or TRBD2 (6 bases each). Germline V gene data show CDR1 as MNHEY and CDR2 as SVGAGI. The length of the CDR3 is 15 residues. The CDR3 reads CASSCIGGHTGELSF. CDR3 DNA: TGTGCCAGCAGTTGCATAGGGGGGCACACCGGGGAGCTGTCTTTT.

This clonotype is labeled as medium-sized (0.01 to 0.1%). The chain carries TRBV6-6 and TRBJ1-6, with D possibly being TRBD1 (6 bases). CDR1 is MNHNY, CDR2 SVGAGI, per germline (reference sequence). V was cut by 5 bases and J by 4 bases, with 9 bases left in between. CDR3 size: 14 residues. The CDR3 here is CASSLGQYNSPLHF. CDR3 DNA sequence: TGTGCCAGCAGTCTAGGACAGTATAATTCACCCCTCCACTTT.

This clonotype is judged medium-sized (0.01 to 0.1%). The J gene is TRBJ2-2, the V gene TRBV30; 7 nucleotides agree with TRBD1. The V segment lost 2 bases and the J segment 1 base; nucleotides outside the gene matches: 4. Germline V CDR1 and CDR2: GTSNPN, SVGIG (reference sequence). This CDR3 spans 15 amino acids. Here the CDR3 reads CAWSRGQENTGELFF. CDR3 DNA sequence: TGTGCCTGGAGTCGCGGACAGGAGAACACCGGGGAGCTGTTTTTT.